A single sample gave rise to the 30 T cell receptor beta chains below, sequenced in a study of blood T cell repertoires in COVID-19. Assay: immunoSEQ multiplex PCR; the TCRdb copy retains only in-frame clones and omits some. This table holds 30,000 to 40,000 clones, just over 90% found once. The specimen sequenced was peripheral blood. These receptors originate from a male donor with active COVID-19.

This clone has a single count. The J gene is TRBJ1-2, the V gene TRBV2; D uncertain. There are 12 residues in the CDR3. Trimming stripped 3 bases from V and 7 bases from J, with 9 bases between. CDR1 SNHLY and CDR2 FYNNEI come from the germline V gene. CDR3 sequence reads: CASSEGVSGYTF. CDR3 nucleotide sequence: TGTGCCAGCAGTGAGGGAGTTAGTGGCTACACCTTC.

The CDR3 sequence: CASSFATGISSYEQYF. The CDR3 DNA reads as TGTGCCAGCAGCTTTGCTACAGGGATTTCCTCCTACGAGCAGTACTTC. The chain links TRBV7-2 to TRBJ2-7; perhaps TRBD1 as D (6 bases). The ends were cut back, 3 bases at V and 0 bases at J, with 15 bases in the middle. From germline, CDR1 is SGHTA and CDR2 FQGNSA. This CDR3 comprises 16 residues.

This rearrangement joins TRBV2 to TRBJ1-5; D is undetermined. CDR1 is SNHLY and CDR2 is FYNNEI in the germline V gene. The CDR3 has 12 residues. Trimming took off 4 bases at V and 4 bases at J, with 5 bases between the two ends. CDR3 loop: CASSGSNQPQHF. The CDR3 bases are TGTGCCAGCAGTGGGAGTAATCAGCCCCAGCATTTT.

This chain uses TRBV19 with TRBJ2-1; the D gene is possibly TRBD2 (6 bases). Between the trimmed V and J ends, which lost 7 bases and 7 bases, there was a span of 20 bases. The CDR3 covers 15 residues. Germline-derived CDR1 and CDR2 are LNHDA and SQIVND (reference sequence). The CDR3 DNA is TGTGCCAGTAATTCGCGTAAATCGGGGAGGAATGAGCAGTTCTTC. It translates to CASNSRKSGRNEQFF.

This clone was seen only once. The chain recombines TRBV5-8 with TRBJ2-3; D is perhaps TRBD1 (5 bases). The CDR3 extends over 11 amino acids. The germline V and J ends were trimmed by 5 bases and 8 bases, with 9 bases remaining between them. Germline CDR1 and CDR2: SGHTS and YDEGEE. The DNA of the CDR3 is TGTGCCAGCAGTAACCAGGGTACGCAGTATTTT. It yields the protein CASSNQGTQYF. Combining the CDR3 with reference TRBV5-8 and TRBJ2-3 gives the whole variable domain EAGVTQSPTHLIKTRGQQATLRCSPISGHTSVYWYQQALGLGLQFLLWYDEGEERNRGNFPPRFSGRQFPNYSSELNVNALELEDSALYLCASSNQGTQYFGPGTRLTVL.

This chain uses TRBV7-6 with TRBJ2-7, with D uncertain. This CDR3 spans 15 amino acids. Germline V gives CDR1 SGHVS, CDR2 FNYEAQ. V lost 5 bases and J 4 bases, leaving 18 bases between the germline ends. The chain's CDR3 is CASSTGALNTYEQYF. CDR3 in DNA: TGTGCCAGCAGCACCGGAGCCCTAAATACTTACGAGCAGTACTTC.

The V and J genes are TRBV6-5 and TRBJ1-2; the D gene is possibly TRBD1 (6 bases). Trimming stripped 6 bases from V and 6 bases from J, with 14 bases between. Germline V gene sequence: CDR1 MNHEY, CDR2 SVGAGI. This CDR3 comprises 13 residues. The CDR3 here is CASSPTGSDGYTF. For the CDR3, the DNA is TGTGCCAGCAGCCCCACAGGGTCGGATGGCTACACCTTC.

This chain joins TRBV6-6 and TRBJ1-3; 7 bases fit TRBD1. After removal of 4 bases from V and 11 bases from J, the junction contained 5 bases not matched to a gene. The length of the CDR3 is 12 residues. Germline V CDR1 and CDR2: MNHNY, SVGAGI (reference sequence). The CDR3 protein is CASSSLDRAIYF. CDR3 sequence (DNA): TGTGCCAGCAGTTCCCTCGACAGGGCCATATATTTT.

In this sample, this clone turned up once. The gene calls are TRBV6-2 or TRBV6-3 and TRBJ2-3, with D possibly matching TRBD1 (5 bases). Germline lookup yields CDR1 MNHEY and CDR2 SVGEGT. The V end was cut by 2 bases, the J end by 0 bases, with 12 bases between. This CDR3 is built from 16 residues. The CDR3 DNA reads TGTGCCAGCAGTTACGGTGTAGGGGTCAGCACAGATACGCAGTATTTT. Its protein is CASSYGVGVSTDTQYF.

V is TRBV15 and J is TRBJ2-5; no definite D call. The CDR3 has 15 amino acids. Germline V gene sequence: CDR1 LNHNV, CDR2 YYDKDF (reference sequence). V was trimmed by 0 bases and J by 5 bases, leaving 13 bases between them. In DNA form, the CDR3 reads TGTGCCACCAGCAGAGATAGCACCAAATGGGAGACCCAGTACTTC. As protein: CATSRDSTKWETQYF.

This clone was picked up one time. The V and J genes are TRBV5-8 and TRBJ1-5, with 8 bases matching TRBD1. The V and J ends lost 0 bases and 3 bases, in that order; junction bases with no gene match: 2. CDR3 length: 15 amino acids. CDR1 is SGHTS and CDR2 is YDEGEE in the germline V gene. CDR3 nucleotides: TGTGCCAGCAGCTTGGGGACAGGGAACAATCAGCCCCAGCATTTT. This codes for CASSLGTGNNQPQHF.

The rearrangement joins TRBV11-2 to TRBJ2-4; D is unresolved. V dropped 2 bases and J dropped 0 bases, with 8 bases sitting between them. This CDR3 contains 15 residues. Per germline, CDR1 SGHAT and CDR2 FQNNGV. DNA of the CDR3: TGTGCCAGCAGCTTATCGTCCTTAGCCAAAAACATTCAGTACTTC. It yields the protein CASSLSSLAKNIQYF. Looking up the rest from reference TRBV11-2 and TRBJ2-4 gives the full variable domain: EAGVAQSPRYKIIEKRQSVAFWCNPISGHATLYWYQQILGQGPKLLIQFQNNGVVDDSQLPKDRFSAERLKGVDSTLKIQPAKLEDSAVYLCASSLSSLAKNIQYFGAGTRLSVL.

The chain joins TRBV19 to TRBJ1-4; TRBD1 is a possible D gene (5 bases). V lost 4 bases and J lost 13, with 37 bases in between. Germline CDR1 and CDR2: LNHDA and SQIVND (reference sequence). This CDR3 comprises 20 residues. Here the CDR3 reads CASSTNRVYSGGSRGSALFF. The CDR3 coding sequence is TGTGCCAGTAGTACTAATCGGGTATATTCCGGGGGATCGAGGGGATCGGCACTGTTTTTT.

J is TRBJ2-5 and V is TRBV29-1; 7 bases are a match to TRBD1. The CDR3 runs to 14 residues. Germline V CDR1 and CDR2: SQVTM, ANQGSEA. The J segment lost 0 bases and the V segment lost 7 bases, leaving 8 bases of the junction unmatched. CDR3: CSANPQGDQETQYF. The CDR3 nucleotides read TGCAGCGCCAATCCTCAGGGGGACCAAGAGACCCAGTACTTC.

In this sample, this clone turned up once. CDR3: CARGQGHQETQYF. The CDR3 DNA follows: TGTGCCAGGGGACAGGGTCATCAAGAGACCCAGTACTTC. This chain links TRBV21-1 with TRBJ2-5; TRBD1 is taken as the D call from the table, unchecked against the DNA. TRBV21-1 is recorded as a pseudogene. The CDR3 length is 13 residues.

The rearrangement links TRBV6-1 to TRBJ2-7; D possibly corresponds to TRBD1 (6 bases). V lost 0 bases to trimming and J lost 3 bases, with 9 bases between them. Germline CDR1 is MNHNS and CDR2 is SASEGT. This CDR3 comprises 14 residues. The CDR3 nucleotides are TGTGCCAGCAGTGAAGCAGACAGGAACTACGAGCAGTACTTC. It codes for CASSEADRNYEQYF.

The chain combines TRBV3-1 (or the pseudogene TRBV3-2) with TRBJ2-7; 9 bases map to TRBD2. The trim removed 4 bases at V and 7 bases at J, leaving 8 bases unmatched. The CDR3 consists of 14 residues. CDR1 is LGHDT and CDR2 is YNNKEL in the germline V gene (reference sequence). The CDR3 is CASSRAGGPREQYF. DNA for the CDR3: TGTGCCAGCAGCCGGGCGGGGGGGCCGAGGGAGCAGTACTTC.

V usage is TRBV5-1 and J usage is TRBJ1-2; no definite D call. Trimming took off 4 bases at V and 4 bases at J, with 14 bases between the two ends. From germline, CDR1 is SGHRS and CDR2 YFSETQ. This CDR3 has 14 amino acids. The CDR3, as DNA: TGCGCCAGCAGCCCGGCAGGCAGGTTCTATGGCTACACCTTC. It codes for CASSPAGRFYGYTF. Full variable domain (missing parts from reference TRBV5-1 and TRBJ1-2): KAGVTQTPRYLIKTRGQQVTLSCSPISGHRSVSWYQQTPGQGLQFLFEYFSETQRNKGNFPGRFSGRQFSNSRSEMNVSTLELGDSALYLCASSPAGRFYGYTFGSGTRLTVV.

This rearrangement joins TRBV19 to TRBJ1-1; 7 bases are a match to TRBD1. The CDR3 length is 15 residues. Germline loops: CDR1 LNHDA, CDR2 SQIVND (reference sequence). J lost 2 bases, V lost 5 bases, and 8 bases had no gene match. CDR3 region: CASSRTGQFNTEAFF. For the CDR3, the DNA is TGTGCCAGTAGTCGAACGGGACAGTTTAACACTGAAGCTTTCTTT.

The genes are TRBV5-1 and TRBJ2-3; TRBD2 matches 9 bases. Trimming cost V 4 bases and J 3 bases; bases outside gene matches: 9. In germline, CDR1 is SGHRS, CDR2 YFSETQ. The CDR3 contains 16 residues. In DNA form, the CDR3 reads TGCGCCAGCAGCCCATGGGGCGGGGGGGAAACAGATACGCAGTATTTT. Protein product: CASSPWGGGETDTQYF.

The chain employs TRBV5-6 and TRBJ2-2, with D possibly TRBD2 on 7 matching bases. The germline V gene has CDR1 SGHDT and CDR2 YYEEEE. The CDR3 spans 18 residues. Deletions cut 4 bases from V and 7 bases from J, with 26 bases between. CDR3 coding DNA: TGTGCCAGCAGCAGGAGGTATGCGGGGGCGCATCGCGGCGGGGAGCTGTTTTTT. This sequence encodes CASSRRYAGAHRGGELFF.

This clone has a single count. The V call is TRBV19, the J call TRBJ1-4; 7 bases align to TRBD1. V lost 2 bases, J lost 4 bases, and 10 bases stayed unmatched. Germline CDR1 LNHDA, CDR2 SQIVND (reference sequence). There are 17 residues in the CDR3. The CDR3 region is CASSIKLRGQFNEKLFF. The CDR3 bases are TGTGCCAGTAGTATAAAGCTGCGGGGACAGTTTAATGAAAAACTGTTTTTT.

The chain carries TRBV5-1 and TRBJ2-1; the D gene is possibly TRBD1 (5 bases). CDR1 SGHRS and CDR2 YFSETQ come from the germline V gene. The V and J ends lost 4 bases and 0 bases respectively, with 11 bases between them. The CDR3 contains 15 residues. Here the CDR3 reads CASSPGQNSYNEQFF. In DNA form, the CDR3 reads TGCGCCAGCAGCCCAGGGCAGAACTCCTACAATGAGCAGTTCTTC.

The rearrangement joins TRBV15 to TRBJ2-7; 9 bases agree with TRBD1. The CDR3 loop spans 16 amino acids. V was pared by 0 bases and J by 4 bases, with 7 bases of the junction left unmatched. Per germline, CDR1 LNHNV and CDR2 YYDKDF (reference sequence). CDR3 DNA: TGTGCCACCAGCAGAGATCTGAGACAGGGGGGATACGAGCAGTACTTC. Protein product: CATSRDLRQGGYEQYF.

DNA for the CDR3: TGTGCCAGCTCACCCACAGGGGGCTTCGGCACTGAAGCTTTCTTT. Encoded protein: CASSPTGGFGTEAFF. V is TRBV18 and J is TRBJ1-1, with TRBD1 matching over 9 bases. Germline loops: CDR1 KGHSH, CDR2 LQKENI. Losses at the gene ends were 3 bases for V and 4 bases for J; bases not matched to a gene: 6. This CDR3 spans 15 amino acids.

This clone appeared a single time. The chain employs TRBV11-1 and TRBJ2-7; D not certain. V was cut by 5 bases and J by 3 bases, with 11 bases left in between. The CDR3 consists of 13 residues. Germline V CDR1 and CDR2: SGHAT, FQDESV (reference sequence). The CDR3 sequence: CASSLRTGYEQYF. The DNA for the CDR3 is TGTGCCAGCAGCCTCCGCACGGGCTACGAGCAGTACTTC.

This sequence joins TRBV11-3 and TRBJ1-2; D is uncertain. This CDR3 contains 15 residues. The V and J ends lost 1 base and 6 bases respectively, with 15 bases between them. Looked up from germline, CDR1 is SGHNT and CDR2 is YENEEA. CDR3 nucleotides: TGTGCCAGCAGCTTAGGGTATACCCGTAGAGATGGCTACACCTTC. Amino acids: CASSLGYTRRDGYTF.

CDR3 in DNA: TGTGCCAGCAGCCGAACGGGACAGGGGGCCTCCTACGAGCAGTACTTC. Translated, it gives CASSRTGQGASYEQYF. V usage is TRBV9 and J usage is TRBJ2-7, with 12 bases fitting TRBD1. This CDR3 spans 16 amino acids. Germline V gives CDR1 SGDLS, CDR2 YYNGEE. Germline trimming cut 4 bases from V and 0 bases from J; bases unmatched to any gene: 5.

This chain links TRBV19 with TRBJ1-6, with a tentative D call TRBD1 (5 bases). Per the germline V gene, CDR1 is LNHDA and CDR2 is SQIVND (reference sequence). Trimming removed 0 bases at V and 6 bases at J, with 9 bases between. The length of the CDR3 is 15 residues. The CDR3 loop reads CASSIEAGPNSPLHF. In DNA form, the CDR3 reads TGTGCCAGTAGTATAGAGGCGGGACCTAATTCACCCCTCCACTTT.

The chain employs TRBV3-1 (or the pseudogene TRBV3-2) and TRBJ1-5; a weak D match, TRBD1 (6 bases). V dropped 2 bases and J dropped 4 bases, with 9 bases sitting between them. CDR1 LGHDT and CDR2 YNNKEL come from the germline V gene (reference sequence). This CDR3 spans 14 amino acids. CDR3 sequence (DNA): TGTGCCAGCAGCCAACAGGGGAAAAATCAGCCCCAGCATTTT. This gives the protein CASSQQGKNQPQHF.